Listed below are T cell receptor beta chains from one sample, sequenced in a study of cytomegalovirus exposure and HLA in healthy donors. The table came from immunoSEQ multiplex PCR; TCRdb's copy has only in-frame clones and leaves some out. The sample shows 100,000 to 120,000 clones, approximately 80% of them seen only once. Sequences were obtained from PBMCs. The receptors stem from a woman between 55 and 75 years old in good health and CMV-seropositive. Both conserved end residues are trimmed from each CDR3.

v_call: TRBV5-4; cdr3_aa: ASSLGSSGRLSDTQY
v_call: TRBV4-2; cdr3_aa: ASSPRTSGRVNTGELF
v_call: TRBV6-1; cdr3_aa: ASSERGGTNYGYT
v_call: TRBV7-2; cdr3_aa: ASSLGRVTYEQY
v_call: TRBV13; cdr3_aa: ASSLGVTSGRYTDTQY
v_call: TRBV2; cdr3_aa: ASSVSQANTEAF
v_call: TRBV5-4; cdr3_aa: ASSIGQDNTGELF
v_call: TRBV27; cdr3_aa: ASSSLGLQETQY
v_call: TRBV6-5; cdr3_aa: ASSYRSYDRNTEAF
v_call: TRBV7-8; cdr3_aa: ASSVRTGGQETQY
v_call: TRBV6-1; cdr3_aa: ASSGVTGAYYEQY
v_call: TRBV6-1; cdr3_aa: ASRDDRGPDEQY
v_call: TRBV27; cdr3_aa: ASSSAPGQGNPTQY
v_call: TRBV5-4; cdr3_aa: ASSLGAGGYNEQF
v_call: TRBV12-2; cdr3_aa: ASRSPPAGGASYEQY
v_call: TRBV4-2; cdr3_aa: ASSQALKRAYNEQF